The clone carrying this T cell receptor (beta chain) was seen at least ten times. Amplification yielded TCR beta CDR3 regions, with RNA transcripts as the source. A set of HTBI primers served as the primers for a first-round RT-PCR of the TCR CDR3. TCRdb analysed the multiplex PCR reads with MiXCR anew, one entry per CDR3 protein. The sample yields roughly 38,000 distinct CDR3 sequences, roughly 52% seen once. This entry is derived from a study of T cells in Graves' hyperthyroidism and ophthalmopathy. The blood sample dates from first hyperthyroidism diagnosis, preceding any ophthalmopathy symptoms. This CDR3 is 15 amino acids long. Per germline, CDR1 SGHDT and CDR2 YYEEEE. V dropped 0 bases and J dropped 6 bases, with 13 bases sitting between them.

Sequenced input: blood. The chain links TRBV5-6 to TRBJ1-3, with D unresolved. This clonotype was sampled from a woman aged 50 to 65 with Graves' hyperthyroidism that later progressed to Graves' ophthalmopathy. The CDR3 protein is CASSLVGSQLNTIYF. CDR3 bases: TGTGCCAGCAGCTTGGTCGGCTCCCAGCTAAACACCATATATTTT.